The 14 T cell receptor beta chains presented below share a single source sample, sequenced in a study of PD-1 blockade in classical Hodgkin lymphoma (dated by TCRdb to between 2020 and 2021). The meaning of the sample's time point label: newly diagnosed, previously untreated cHL patient sample. Receptors were amplified or captured by the immunoSEQ multiplex PCR assay. The table comes from immuneACCESS by way of TCRdb, which keeps in-frame sequences with V and J called. Part of the clones is missing from these tables; in studies checked, under half for an unresolved V gene and the rest for unknown reasons. The sample table lists approximately 35,000 clones, under 95% of them with a count of one. The ten largest clones take up 2% to 2.5% of the sample. Specimen: peripheral blood mononuclear cells (PBMCs). The receptors were sampled from a human donor with classical Hodgkin lymphoma.

The chain has TRBV6-1 and TRBJ2-1; weak D call: TRBD2 (5 bases). Germline V gene sequence: CDR1 MNHNS, CDR2 SASEGT. There are 15 residues in the CDR3. V lost 3 bases and J 7 bases, leaving 16 bases between the germline ends. The CDR3 is CASSDGTPSGNEQFF. CDR3 in DNA: TGTGCCAGCAGTGACGGCACCCCCTCGGGGAATGAGCAGTTCTTC.

The chain uses TRBV4-1 and TRBJ2-7, with 10 nucleotides matching TRBD1. V shed 1 base, J shed 0 bases, and the junction held 0 bases outside the gene matches. The CDR3 spans 15 residues. CDR1 and CDR2 (germline): MGHRA, YSYEKL. CDR3 loop: CASSQGTGGSYEQYF. The CDR3, as DNA: TGCGCCAGCAGCCAAGGGACAGGGGGCTCCTACGAGCAGTACTTC.

The chain employs TRBV6-6 and TRBJ2-5; no clear D. CDR1 is MNHNY and CDR2 is SVGAGI in the germline V gene (reference sequence). This CDR3 is 16 amino acids long. V was cut by 5 bases and J by 6 bases, with 22 bases left in between. CDR3 amino acids: CASSLLPGPHQQTQYF. DNA for the CDR3: TGTGCCAGCAGTCTCCTCCCCGGGCCTCATCAACAGACCCAGTACTTC.

The rearrangement joins TRBV28 to TRBJ2-3, with D possibly TRBD1 on 5 matching bases. The germline CDR1 and CDR2 sequences are MDHEN and SYDVKM. This CDR3 is 12 amino acids long. Trimming took off 7 bases at V and 7 bases at J, with 12 bases between the two ends. Here the CDR3 reads CASIPQGHTQYF. CDR3 coding DNA: TGTGCCAGCATCCCCCAGGGTCATACGCAGTATTTT.

The chain uses TRBV18 and TRBJ2-7, with D uncertain. CDR3 length equals 15 residues. V was cut by 6 bases and J by 2 bases, with 17 bases left in between. CDR1 KGHSH and CDR2 LQKENI come from the germline V gene. CDR3 amino acids: CASSAAPRNAYEQYF. The CDR3, as DNA: TGTGCCAGCTCCGCCGCTCCCAGGAACGCCTACGAGCAGTACTTC. The whole variable domain, remainder taken from reference TRBV18 and TRBJ2-7, is NAGVMQNPRHLVRRRGQEARLRCSPMKGHSHVYWYRQLPEEGLKFMVYLQKENIIDESGMPKERFSAEFPKEGPSILRIQQVVRGDSAAYFCASSAAPRNAYEQYFGPGTRLTVT.

The chain recombines TRBV7-9 with TRBJ1-4, with D uncertain. V lost 5 bases and J lost 3, with 10 bases in between. The CDR3 has 14 amino acids. The germline V gene has CDR1 SEHNR and CDR2 FQNEAQ (reference sequence). The CDR3: CASSPVRANEKLFF. In DNA, the CDR3 is TGTGCCAGCAGCCCAGTTCGGGCTAATGAAAAACTGTTTTTT. The whole variable domain, filled in from reference TRBV7-9 and TRBJ1-4, reads DTGVSQNPRHKITKRGQNVTFRCDPISEHNRLYWYRQTLGQGPEFLTYFQNEAQLEKSRLLSDRFSAERPKGSFSTLEIQRTEQGDSAMYLCASSPVRANEKLFFGSGTQLSVL.

The count of this clone is one. The chain joins TRBV19 to TRBJ2-7; 8 bases map to TRBD1. From germline, CDR1 is LNHDA and CDR2 SQIVND (reference sequence). The CDR3 has 13 amino acids. Trimming took 8 bases from V and 5 from J; bases not matched to a gene: 8. Written as DNA, the CDR3 is TGTGCCAGTCAAGACAGGGGCTCGAACGAGCAGTACTTC. This encodes CASQDRGSNEQYF. Complete variable domain (other parts from reference TRBV19 and TRBJ2-7): DGGITQSPKYLFRKEGQNVTLSCEQNLNHDAMYWYRQDPGQGLRLIYYSQIVNDFQKGDIAEGYSVSREKKESFPLTVTSAQKNPTAFYLCASQDRGSNEQYFGPGTRLTVT.

The rearrangement uses TRBV5-1 and TRBJ1-6; D is possibly TRBD1 (5 bases). The V gene's germline CDR1 is SGHRS and CDR2 YFSETQ. This CDR3 has 13 residues. Trimming pared 0 bases from V and 7 bases from J, leaving 5 bases between. DNA of the CDR3: TGCGCCAGCAGCTTGGACAGGAATTCACCCCTCCACTTT. Residues: CASSLDRNSPLHF.

The chain uses TRBV2 and TRBJ2-5; TRBD2 matches 7 bases. Losses at the gene ends were 11 bases for V and 2 bases for J; bases not matched to a gene: 11. Germline CDR1 and CDR2: SNHLY and FYNNEI. This CDR3 spans 14 amino acids. The CDR3 DNA reads as TGTGCCCCTGGGGGGAGGGCCCATCAAGAGACCCAGTACTTC. This encodes CAPGGRAHQETQYF.

This clone occurred a few times. The chain couples TRBV6-5 to TRBJ1-2, with a possible D match to TRBD1 (6 bases). V lost 1 base to trimming and J lost 7 bases, with 19 bases between them. This CDR3 has 16 amino acids. CDR1 is MNHEY, CDR2 SVGAGI, per germline. CDR3: CASSYWGRGGPTGYTF. The DNA for the CDR3 is TGTGCCAGCAGTTACTGGGGGAGGGGGGGACCGACTGGCTACACCTTC.

The rearrangement joins TRBV11-2 to TRBJ2-7; possibly TRBD1 for D (7 bases). The CDR3 extends over 17 amino acids. In germline, CDR1 is SGHAT, CDR2 FQNNGV. Trimming removed 4 bases from V and 3 bases from J, with 22 bases in between. The chain's CDR3 is CASSSTRRGPRNYEQYF. CDR3 nucleotide sequence: TGTGCCAGCAGCTCGACGCGGAGGGGGCCTAGAAACTACGAGCAGTACTTC.

The genes are TRBV9 and TRBJ1-4, with 12 bases that match TRBD1. CDR1 is SGDLS, CDR2 YYNGEE, per germline. With 1 base clipped from V and 3 bases from J, the junction kept 4 bases outside the gene matches. CDR3 length equals 17 residues. The CDR3 DNA reads TGTGCCAGCAGCGTATTGGGACAGGGGGCGCCTAATGAAAAACTGTTTTTT. It specifies CASSVLGQGAPNEKLFF.

J is TRBJ1-2 and V is TRBV18; D is ambiguous. The length of the CDR3 is 13 residues. Germline V gives CDR1 KGHSH, CDR2 LQKENI. With 8 bases removed from V and 6 bases from J, the gap between germline ends came to 16 bases. The CDR3 region has the DNA TGTGCCAGCCGTGGACTTGGGGATCATGGCTACACCTTC. Its protein is CASRGLGDHGYTF.

CDR3 region: CASSEVEAYEQYF. CDR3 sequence (DNA): TGTGCCAGCAGTGAAGTAGAGGCTTACGAGCAGTACTTC. This rearrangement joins TRBV2 to TRBJ2-7; D is ambiguous. The CDR3 consists of 13 residues. The V and J ends lost 1 base and 4 bases respectively, with 8 bases between them. CDR1 SNHLY and CDR2 FYNNEI come from the germline V gene.